The following is a TCR beta chain sequence with its context. Its antigen is not known. Assembly of TCR beta libraries relied on iRepertoire HTBI primers together with Arm-PCR of CDR3 regions. TCRdb used MiXCR to reprocess the multiplex PCR reads, holding one entry per CDR3 protein. The table lists 350,000 to 450,000 distinct CDR3 sequences, about 15% of them singletons. This specimen belongs to a study of regulatory T cells in long-lasting Graves disease. Findings of the study overall: A greater number of public clonotypes (roughly 2,800) was shared by persistent patients than by new patients (around 960). TRBV28, TRBJ1-2 and TRBJ2-5 were segments that persistent disease favored.

This CDR3 comprises 13 residues. The V end was cut by 6 bases, the J end by 1 base, with 9 bases between. Germline V gene lookup returns CDR1 LGHNT and CDR2 FRNRAP. Specified time point: newly diagnosed GD, antithyroid drugs for less than 3 months. Following extraction of RNA from PBMCs, that RNA was used to make the TCR library. Separately, the same data were catalogued under a study of T cells in Graves' hyperthyroidism and ophthalmopathy. That paper adds: The HTBI primer set served for first-round RT-PCR of the TCR CDR3.

The J gene is TRBJ1-1, the V gene TRBV12-5; possibly TRBD1 for D (6 bases). The sample here was peripheral blood mononuclear cells (PBMCs), taken at new diagnosis, from a patient treated with antithyroid drugs. The source of this sequence is a woman in her 30s with Graves disease. The CDR3, as DNA: TGTGCTAGTGGGCAGGACAGGAACACTGAAGCTTTCTTT. Its translation is CASGQDRNTEAFF.